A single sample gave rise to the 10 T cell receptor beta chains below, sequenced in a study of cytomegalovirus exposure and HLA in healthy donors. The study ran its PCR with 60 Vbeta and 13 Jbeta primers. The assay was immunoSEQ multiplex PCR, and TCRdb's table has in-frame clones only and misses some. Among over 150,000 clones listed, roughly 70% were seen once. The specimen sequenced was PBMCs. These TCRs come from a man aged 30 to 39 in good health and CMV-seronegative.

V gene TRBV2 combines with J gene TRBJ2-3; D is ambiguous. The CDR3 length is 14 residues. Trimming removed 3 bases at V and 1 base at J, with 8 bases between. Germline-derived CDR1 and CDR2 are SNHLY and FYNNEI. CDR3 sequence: CASSDYSGTDTQYF. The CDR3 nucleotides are TGTGCCAGCAGTGACTATTCCGGCACAGATACGCAGTATTTT. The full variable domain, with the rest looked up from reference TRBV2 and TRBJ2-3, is EPEVTQTPSHQVTQMGQEVILRCVPISNHLYFYWYRQILGQKVEFLVSFYNNEISEKSEIFDDQFSVERPDGSNFTLKIRSTKLEDSAMYFCASSDYSGTDTQYFGPGTRLTVL.

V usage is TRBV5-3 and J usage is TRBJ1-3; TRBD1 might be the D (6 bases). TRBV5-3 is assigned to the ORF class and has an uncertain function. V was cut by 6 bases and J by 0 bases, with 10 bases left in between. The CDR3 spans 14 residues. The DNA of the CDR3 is TGTGCCAGAACCGGGACATCCTCTGGAAACACCATATATTTT. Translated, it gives CARTGTSSGNTIYF.

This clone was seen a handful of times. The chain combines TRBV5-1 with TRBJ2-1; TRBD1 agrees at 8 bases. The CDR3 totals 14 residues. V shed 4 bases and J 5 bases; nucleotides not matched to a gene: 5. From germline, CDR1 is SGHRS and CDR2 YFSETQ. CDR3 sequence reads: CASSPGQGDNEQFF. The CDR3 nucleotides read TGCGCCAGCAGCCCTGGACAGGGCGACAATGAGCAGTTCTTC.

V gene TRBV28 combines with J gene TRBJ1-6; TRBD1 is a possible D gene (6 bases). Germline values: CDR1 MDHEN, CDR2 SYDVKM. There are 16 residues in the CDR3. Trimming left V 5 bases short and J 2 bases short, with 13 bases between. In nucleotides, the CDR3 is TGTGCCAGCAGTACCGCACAGGGCCCCTATAATTCACCCCTCCACTTT. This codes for CASSTAQGPYNSPLHF.

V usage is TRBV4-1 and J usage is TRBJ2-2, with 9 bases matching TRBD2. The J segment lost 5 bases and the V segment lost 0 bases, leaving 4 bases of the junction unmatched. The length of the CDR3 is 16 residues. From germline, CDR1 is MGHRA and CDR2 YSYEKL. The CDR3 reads CASSQDAGGRTGELFF. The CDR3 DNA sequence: TGCGCCAGCAGCCAAGACGCGGGGGGGAGGACCGGGGAGCTGTTTTTT.

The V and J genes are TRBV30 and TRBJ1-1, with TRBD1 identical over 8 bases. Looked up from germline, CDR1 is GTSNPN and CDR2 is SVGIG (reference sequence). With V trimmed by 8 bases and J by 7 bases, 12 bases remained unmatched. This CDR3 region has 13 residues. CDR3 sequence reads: CARTANRGGEAFF. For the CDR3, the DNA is TGTGCCCGTACCGCCAACAGGGGGGGTGAAGCTTTCTTT.

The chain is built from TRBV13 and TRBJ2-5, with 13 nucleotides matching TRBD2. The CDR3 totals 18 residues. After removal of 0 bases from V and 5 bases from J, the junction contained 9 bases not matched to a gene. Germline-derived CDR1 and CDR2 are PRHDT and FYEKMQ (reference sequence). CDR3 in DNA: TGTGCCAGCAGCTTAGGAGGGACGGGACTAGCGGGAAGGGAGACCCAGTACTTC. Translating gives CASSLGGTGLAGRETQYF.

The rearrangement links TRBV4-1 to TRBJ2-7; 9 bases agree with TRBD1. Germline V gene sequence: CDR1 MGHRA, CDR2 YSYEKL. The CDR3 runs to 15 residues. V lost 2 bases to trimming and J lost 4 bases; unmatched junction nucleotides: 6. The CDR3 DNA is TGCGCCAGCAGCCAACCAGGGACAGGGATTTACGAGCAGTACTTC. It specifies CASSQPGTGIYEQYF.

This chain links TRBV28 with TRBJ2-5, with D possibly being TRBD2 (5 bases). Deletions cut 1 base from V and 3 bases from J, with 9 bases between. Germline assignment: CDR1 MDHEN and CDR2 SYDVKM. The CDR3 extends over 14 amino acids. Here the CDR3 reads CASSLSSREETQYF. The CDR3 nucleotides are TGTGCCAGCAGTTTATCTAGCCGCGAAGAGACCCAGTACTTC.

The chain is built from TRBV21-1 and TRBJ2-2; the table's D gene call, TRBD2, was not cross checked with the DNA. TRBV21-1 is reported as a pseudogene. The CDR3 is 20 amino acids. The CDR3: CASSKAASKSGGVNTGELFF. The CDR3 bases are TGTGCCAGCAGCAAAGCGGCGTCTAAGAGCGGGGGAGTGAACACCGGGGAGCTGTTTTTT.